The 26 T cell receptor beta chains given below trace back to one sample, sequenced in a study of cytomegalovirus exposure and HLA in healthy donors. The PCR ran on 60 Vbeta and 13 Jbeta primers. Clones were read by immunoSEQ multiplex PCR, and TCRdb kept only the in-frame ones, dropping some. The sample gives about 120,000 clones, 80% of which show up once; 2% to 2.5% is in the top ten. Sequencing used PBMCs. The receptors were gathered from a man aged 30-40 years in good health and CMV-seronegative.

The chain joins TRBV6-5 to TRBJ2-7, with D uncertain. Germline values: CDR1 MNHEY, CDR2 SVGAGI. This CDR3 is 14 amino acids long. V was cut by 2 bases and J by 5 bases, with 13 bases left in between. CDR3 amino acids: CASSYGRQVHEQYF. CDR3 bases: TGTGCCAGCAGTTACGGTAGGCAGGTCCACGAGCAGTACTTC.

This chain connects TRBV19 to TRBJ1-2; 9 bases are shared with TRBD1. The CDR3 extends over 17 amino acids. Germline trimming cut 1 base from V and 4 bases from J; bases unmatched to any gene: 10. The germline gives CDR1 LNHDA, CDR2 SQIVND (reference sequence). CDR3 sequence: CASSIGTPGQGGYGYTF. The CDR3 DNA sequence: TGTGCCAGTAGTATAGGGACCCCGGGACAGGGCGGCTATGGCTACACCTTC.

This clone was seen only once. DNA of the CDR3: TGTGCCAGCAGCGCTTGGGACACCCCGGGAGATACGCAGTATTTT. This gives the protein CASSAWDTPGDTQYF. The chain links TRBV9 to TRBJ2-3; D perhaps matches TRBD1 (6 bases). The CDR3 runs to 15 residues. With 3 bases removed from V and 5 bases from J, the gap between germline ends came to 16 bases. CDR1 is SGDLS, CDR2 YYNGEE, per germline.

This clone was recorded once. V and J are TRBV6-1 and TRBJ2-2; D unresolved. The germline V gene encodes CDR1 MNHNS and CDR2 SASEGT. Between the trimmed V and J ends, which lost 4 bases and 6 bases, there was a span of 15 bases. CDR3 size: 15 residues. In nucleotides, the CDR3 is TGTGCCAGCAGTGGCCGCTCGGGTCTCCCCGGGGAGCTGTTTTTT. Its translation: CASSGRSGLPGELFF.

V gene TRBV10-2 combines with J gene TRBJ2-7; D might be TRBD1 (6 bases). V lost 8 bases, J lost 3 bases, and 14 bases lay in between. The germline V gene has CDR1 WSHSY and CDR2 SAAADI. The CDR3 has 13 residues. In DNA, the CDR3 is TGCGCCAGCTTGCAGGGGATCAGCTACGAGCAGTACTTC. It codes for CASLQGISYEQYF.

The chain links TRBV6-1 to TRBJ1-5; 8 positions agree with TRBD1. CDR3 size: 16 residues. V lost 4 bases to trimming and J lost 3 bases; unmatched junction nucleotides: 8. Germline CDR1 and CDR2: MNHNS and SASEGT. CDR3 coding DNA: TGTGCCAGCAGTGCCACTAACAGGGGGGCCAATCAGCCCCAGCATTTT. It codes for CASSATNRGANQPQHF.

The rearrangement uses TRBV30 and TRBJ1-6; 7 bases line up with TRBD1. Per the germline V gene, CDR1 is GTSNPN and CDR2 is SVGIG (reference sequence). This CDR3 is 15 amino acids long. V shed 2 bases and J 7 bases; nucleotides not matched to a gene: 8. This CDR3 is CAWSISRDRNSPLHF. CDR3 sequence (DNA): TGTGCCTGGAGTATATCCCGGGACAGAAATTCACCCCTCCACTTT.

This sequence joins TRBV6-6 and TRBJ2-1; D is possibly TRBD1 (6 bases). The CDR3 loop spans 13 amino acids. The germline gives CDR1 MNHNY, CDR2 SVGAGI (reference sequence). The germline V and J ends were trimmed by 2 bases and 5 bases, with 7 bases remaining between them. CDR3 nucleotides: TGTGCCAGCAGTTACAACAGGGACAATGAGCAGTTCTTC. This codes for CASSYNRDNEQFF.

The chain combines TRBV28 with TRBJ2-7, with 14 nucleotides matching TRBD2. CDR1 MDHEN and CDR2 SYDVKM come from the germline V gene. V lost 5 bases and J lost 6; bases outside the gene matches: 3. The CDR3 has 14 amino acids. CDR3 sequence reads: CASSRTSGGIEQYF. The CDR3, as DNA: TGTGCCAGCAGTCGGACTAGCGGGGGGATCGAGCAGTACTTC. Drawing the rest from reference TRBV28 and TRBJ2-7, the complete variable domain is DVKVTQSSRYLVKRTGEKVFLECVQDMDHENMFWYRQDPGLGLRLIYFSYDVKMKEKGDIPEGYSVSREKKERFSLILESASTNQTSMYLCASSRTSGGIEQYFGPGTRLTVT.

The chain joins TRBV11-3 to TRBJ2-7; D might be TRBD1 (6 bases). The V end was cut by 1 base, the J end by 0 bases, with 7 bases between. The CDR3 runs 14 residues. Germline V CDR1 and CDR2: SGHNT, YENEEA. The CDR3 DNA is TGTGCCAGCAGCTTAGGGGACAACTCCTACGAGCAGTACTTC. Translated: CASSLGDNSYEQYF.

The chain combines TRBV7-6 with TRBJ1-1, with TRBD1 as a possible D gene (6 bases). The CDR3 spans 16 residues. Trimming left V 5 bases short and J 3 bases short, with 19 bases between. Germline CDR1 SGHVS, CDR2 FNYEAQ. CDR3 sequence (DNA): TGTGCCAGCAGCGCATACCCCAGGGGAGACGACACTGAAGCTTTCTTT. This codes for CASSAYPRGDDTEAFF.

J is TRBJ2-7 and V is TRBV28; TRBD1 might be the D (6 bases). The CDR3 runs to 15 residues. V was cut by 3 bases and J by 0 bases, with 12 bases left in between. Germline assignment: CDR1 MDHEN and CDR2 SYDVKM. CDR3 sequence reads: CASSFETGYSYEQYF. The CDR3 region has the DNA TGTGCCAGCAGTTTCGAAACAGGGTACTCCTACGAGCAGTACTTC.

This clone was observed a single time. The DNA for the CDR3 is TGTGCCAGTACTCCGGGACAGAACACCGGGGAGCTGTTTTTT. This codes for CASTPGQNTGELFF. This rearrangement joins TRBV19 to TRBJ2-2; a weak D match, TRBD1 (6 bases). This CDR3 has 14 residues. V was trimmed by 7 bases and J by 1 base, leaving 10 bases between them. The germline V gene has CDR1 LNHDA and CDR2 SQIVND (reference sequence).

The J gene is TRBJ2-7, the V gene TRBV11-2; TRBD1 matches 9 bases. V trimming: 5 bases; J trimming: 2 bases; junction bases outside the gene matches: 7. This CDR3 is built from 15 residues. Germline-derived CDR1 and CDR2 are SGHAT and FQNNGV. CDR3 loop: CASSRDRVDTYEQYF. CDR3 nucleotide sequence: TGTGCCAGCAGCCGGGACAGGGTAGACACCTACGAGCAGTACTTC.

This rearrangement joins TRBV30 to TRBJ2-7, with D possibly being TRBD2 (7 bases). The germline V gene encodes CDR1 GTSNPN and CDR2 SVGIG (reference sequence). V was trimmed by 3 bases and J by 3 bases, leaving 18 bases between them. The CDR3 sequence is 15 residues long. Here the CDR3 DNA reads TGTGCCTGGAGGGGAGGGAGGGGGGGATACTACGAGCAGTACTTC. The encoded protein is CAWRGGRGGYYEQYF.

This sequence joins TRBV5-4 and TRBJ2-5, with TRBD1 matching over 8 bases. The CDR3 is 15 residues long. Germline trimming cut 3 bases from V and 2 bases from J; bases unmatched to any gene: 6. Germline V CDR1 and CDR2: SGHNT, YYREEE (reference sequence). CDR3 protein: CASSSSTGGQETQYF. Written as DNA, the CDR3 is TGTGCCAGCAGCTCATCAACAGGGGGGCAAGAGACCCAGTACTTC. Using reference TRBV5-4 and TRBJ2-5 for the parts outside the CDR3, the full variable domain is ETGVTQSPTHLIKTRGQQVTLRCSSQSGHNTVSWYQQALGQGPQFIFQYYREEENGRGNFPPRFSGLQFPNYSSELNVNALELDDSALYLCASSSSTGGQETQYFGPGTRLLVL.

V and J are TRBV14 and TRBJ1-2; no firm D call. CDR3 length: 13 residues. Between the trimmed V and J ends, which lost 2 bases and 8 bases, there was a span of 12 bases. The germline CDR1 and CDR2 sequences are SGHDN and FVKESK. The CDR3 DNA sequence: TGTGCCAGCAGCCAAACCGTTCTCGGGGGCTACACCTTC. Translated: CASSQTVLGGYTF.

The table lists this clone with a few counts. The germline gene is not matched at one end of the junction; a read error may be the cause. This chain uses TRBV6-1 with TRBJ2-3; 7 nucleotides match TRBD2. The germline CDR1 and CDR2 sequences are MNHNS and SASEGT. This CDR3 has 15 amino acids. The CDR3 nucleotides read TGTGCCAGCAGCGAAGTAAGCGGGGGCACAGATACGCAGTATTTT. Translated: CASSEVSGGTDTQYF.

The rearrangement uses TRBV4-2 and TRBJ2-3; 13 bases line up with TRBD2. With 1 base clipped from V and 5 bases from J, the junction kept 9 bases outside the gene matches. The CDR3 totals 18 residues. Per germline, CDR1 LGHNA and CDR2 YNFKEQ. The DNA for the CDR3 is TGTGCCAGCAGCCAAGCCCCGACTAGCGGGGGGATGAGAGATACGCAGTATTTT. Its protein is CASSQAPTSGGMRDTQYF.

This clone appeared a few times. This chain connects TRBV4-1 to TRBJ2-3; 8 bases line up with TRBD2. After removal of 3 bases from V and 2 bases from J, the junction contained 7 bases not matched to a gene. Germline V gene data show CDR1 as MGHRA and CDR2 as YSYEKL. The CDR3 loop spans 16 amino acids. CDR3 nucleotides: TGCGCCAGCAGCCAGGATCTAGCGGGTATCACAGATACGCAGTATTTT. It codes for CASSQDLAGITDTQYF.

The rearrangement links TRBV19 to TRBJ2-1; the D gene is possibly TRBD2 (6 bases). V was pared by 4 bases and J by 0 bases, with 13 bases between. Germline assignment: CDR1 LNHDA and CDR2 SQIVND (reference sequence). CDR3 length equals 16 residues. Here the CDR3 reads CASSTPAGSSYNEQFF. The CDR3 nucleotides read TGTGCCAGTAGTACCCCAGCGGGCAGCTCCTACAATGAGCAGTTCTTC.

The chain is built from TRBV28 and TRBJ2-5, with a possible D match to TRBD1 (6 bases). The germline gives CDR1 MDHEN, CDR2 SYDVKM. V was trimmed by 8 bases and J by 2 bases, leaving 12 bases between them. The CDR3 spans 13 residues. The CDR3 loop is CASAGVTQETQYF. The CDR3 DNA is TGTGCCAGCGCAGGGGTAACACAAGAGACCCAGTACTTC.

The V call is TRBV28, the J call TRBJ2-7, with 7 bases that match TRBD1. The CDR3 contains 19 residues. J gave up 4 bases and V 3 bases, and 21 bases lay outside the gene matches. Germline CDR1 reads MDHEN; CDR2 reads SYDVKM. The CDR3 bases are TGTGCCAGCAGTTTCGCGGTTGTAATAGACAGGGACAACCCTTACGAGCAGTACTTC. Its translation: CASSFAVVIDRDNPYEQYF.

The chain is built from TRBV7-2 and TRBJ2-5; 7 bases align to TRBD1. The J segment lost 4 bases and the V segment lost 5 bases, leaving 7 bases of the junction unmatched. This CDR3 contains 14 residues. Germline loops: CDR1 SGHTA, CDR2 FQGNSA. Here the CDR3 reads CASSPRGGGETQYF. As DNA, the CDR3 is TGTGCCAGCAGCCCACGAGGGGGCGGAGAGACCCAGTACTTC.

The V gene is TRBV11-3, the J gene TRBJ2-7; D perhaps matches TRBD1 (6 bases). Per the germline V gene, CDR1 is SGHNT and CDR2 is YENEEA. The CDR3 consists of 13 residues. V lost 4 bases, J lost 2 bases, and 9 bases lay in between. Here the CDR3 DNA reads TGTGCCAGCAGCTCGGACAGCACCTACGAGCAGTACTTC. The encoded protein is CASSSDSTYEQYF.

V gene TRBV5-1 combines with J gene TRBJ1-2; TRBD1 agrees at 8 bases. The junction had 6 bases not matched to a gene; V was cut back by 5 bases and J by 3 bases. Germline V gene lookup returns CDR1 SGHRS and CDR2 YFSETQ. This CDR3 comprises 14 residues. The CDR3 coding sequence is TGCGCCAGCAGGATCCCAGGGGGCCACTATGGCTACACCTTC. As protein: CASRIPGGHYGYTF.